This T cell receptor (beta chain) was captured by sequencing in a study of blood T cell repertoires in COVID-19. Original analysis: Scientists estimated how many nucleated cells there were by amplifying reference gene primers. Measured with immunoSEQ multiplex PCR; TCRdb has only the in-frame clones, and not every one. V, J and clone size derive from that table, while D and trimming were established from the DNA sequence. The table lists under 70,000 clones, around 85% of them singletons. This CDR3 has 14 amino acids. V lost 4 bases to trimming and J lost 6 bases; unmatched junction nucleotides: 5. Germline V gene data show CDR1 as ENHRY and CDR2 as SYGVKD.

The J gene is TRBJ1-2, the V gene TRBV10-3; 10 nucleotides agree with TRBD1. Source material: peripheral blood. The receptor's source is a man aged 60 to 69 with acute or convalescent COVID-19. The DNA for the CDR3 is TGTGCCATCAGTGTAAGACAGGGGGCCGATGGCTACACCTTC. It yields the protein CAISVRQGADGYTF.